These T cell receptor beta chains were read from a single sample in a study of control samples from healthy donors and cancer patients. Using immunoSEQ multiplex PCR, the repertoire was profiled, and TCRdb retains in-frame clones only, with some absent. This table has under 150,000 clones, roughly 89% appearing once. Sequencing was done on a sample of blood. These receptors were collected from a man in his thirties or forties in good health. The CDR3 runs from the conserved cysteine through the conserved F or W. D genes are given only for firm matches. Expanded clones are given a class, and other clones once, few, many or no size at all.

TRBV6-4	TRBJ2-3	NA	TRBD1	CASSDTGGATDTQYF	TGTGCCAGCAGTGACACAGGGGGCGCCACAGATACGCAGTATTTT
TRBV13	TRBJ2-3	NA	TRBD1	CASSLGSGGRTDTQYF	TGTGCCAGCAGCTTAGGCTCAGGGGGTCGCACAGATACGCAGTATTTT
TRBV6-6	TRBJ1-5	NA	NA	CATKQGSQPQHF	TGTGCCACCAAACAGGGCTCCCAGCCCCAGCATTTT
TRBV28	TRBJ1-5	NA	NA	CASSFRGLQPQHF	TGTGCCAGCAGTTTCCGGGGGCTTCAGCCCCAGCATTTT
TRBV6-1	TRBJ1-2	NA	NA	CASSELLYGYTF	TGTGCCAGCAGTGAACTATTATATGGCTACACCTTC
TRBV6-2/TRBV6-3	TRBJ2-6	NA	NA	CASSYLSGANVLTF	TGTGCCAGCAGTTACCTCTCTGGGGCCAACGTCCTGACTTTC
TRBV14	TRBJ1-6	NA	NA	CASSQSPRAGYSPLHF	TGTGCCAGCAGCCAGTCCCCCAGGGCTGGTTATTCACCCCTCCACTTT
TRBV4-1	TRBJ1-5	NA	NA	CASSRTDSINPPQHF	TGCGCCAGCAGTAGAACGGACAGTATTAATCCTCCCCAGCATTTT
TRBV28	TRBJ2-7	NA	TRBD1	CASSWDRLSSYEQYF	TGTGCCAGCAGTTGGGACAGACTTAGCTCCTACGAGCAGTACTTC
TRBV27	TRBJ2-4	NA	TRBD2	CASSTLLAGLWGNIQYF	TGTGCCAGCAGTACATTACTAGCGGGCCTTTGGGGAAACATTCAGTACTTC
TRBV24-1	TRBJ2-1	NA	TRBD1	CATSETGYSNEQFF	TGTGCCACCAGTGAGACAGGGTACTCCAATGAGCAGTTCTTC
TRBV27	TRBJ1-4	NA	NA	CASSLHPMATNEKLFF	TGTGCCAGCAGTTTACATCCTATGGCAACTAATGAAAAACTGTTTTTT
TRBV25-1	TRBJ2-2	NA	NA	CASSEVGVSTGELFF	TGTGCCAGCAGTGAAGTGGGAGTAAGCACCGGGGAGCTGTTTTTT
TRBV7-6	TRBJ1-2	once	NA	CASSPGLDYGYTF	TGTGCCAGCAGCCCCGGACTGGACTATGGCTACACCTTC
TRBV4-3	TRBJ1-2	once	TRBD1	CASSQDLTGSNYGYTF	TGCGCCAGCAGCCAAGACTTGACAGGGTCTAACTATGGCTACACCTTC
TRBV5-8	TRBJ2-2	NA	NA	CASSRSPGTVNTGELFF	TGTGCCAGCAGCCGGTCTCCCGGGACGGTGAACACCGGGGAGCTGTTTTTT
TRBV19	TRBJ2-3	NA	TRBD1	CASRAWTGQRHTQYF	TGTGCCAGTAGAGCGTGGACAGGGCAAAGACATACGCAGTATTTT
TRBV6-5	TRBJ2-7	NA	TRBD2	CASRPLSGKGNEQYF	TGTGCCAGCAGACCCCTTAGCGGGAAGGGGAACGAGCAGTACTTC
TRBV3-1/TRBV3-2	TRBJ2-3	few	NA	CASSQDGGHGTDTQYF	TGTGCCAGCAGCCAAGATGGGGGGCATGGCACAGATACGCAGTATTTT
TRBV4-1	TRBJ1-6	NA	NA	CASSQEPEAYSPLHF	TGCGCCAGCAGCCAAGAACCAGAGGCGTATTCACCCCTCCACTTT
TRBV28	TRBJ2-7	NA	TRBD2	CASSTAGGVSYEQYF	TGTGCCAGCAGTACAGCGGGGGGTGTCTCCTACGAGCAGTACTTC
TRBV7-9	TRBJ1-4	NA	NA	CAGSLGIATNEKLFF	TGTGCCGGTTCCCTGGGGATTGCAACTAATGAAAAACTGTTTTTT